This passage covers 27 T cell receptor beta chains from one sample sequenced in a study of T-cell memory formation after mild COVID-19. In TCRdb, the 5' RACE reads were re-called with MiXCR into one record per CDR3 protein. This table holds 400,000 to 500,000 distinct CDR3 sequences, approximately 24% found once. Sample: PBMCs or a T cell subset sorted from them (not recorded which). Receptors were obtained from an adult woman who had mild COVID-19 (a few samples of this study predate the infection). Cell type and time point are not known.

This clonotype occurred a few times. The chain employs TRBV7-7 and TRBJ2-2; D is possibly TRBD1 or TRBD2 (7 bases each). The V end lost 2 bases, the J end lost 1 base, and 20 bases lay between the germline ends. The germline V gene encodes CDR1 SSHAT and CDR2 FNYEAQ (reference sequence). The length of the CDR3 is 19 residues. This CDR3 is CASSLLLGGGQRNTGELFF. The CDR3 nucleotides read TGTGCCAGCAGCTTACTGTTGGGGGGGGGACAGCGGAACACCGGGGAGCTGTTTTTT.

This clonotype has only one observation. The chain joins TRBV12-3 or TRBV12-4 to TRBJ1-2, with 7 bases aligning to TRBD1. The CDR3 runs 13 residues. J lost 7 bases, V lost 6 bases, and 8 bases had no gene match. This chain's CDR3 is CASSPDRSGGYTF. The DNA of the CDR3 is TGTGCCAGCAGCCCGGACAGGAGTGGTGGCTACACCTTC.

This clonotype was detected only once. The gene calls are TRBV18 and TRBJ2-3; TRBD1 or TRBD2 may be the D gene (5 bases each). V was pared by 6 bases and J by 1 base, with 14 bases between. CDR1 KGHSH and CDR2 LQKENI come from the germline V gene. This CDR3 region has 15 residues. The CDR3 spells CASSPGLVGTDTQYF. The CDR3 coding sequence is TGTGCCAGCTCCCCGGGGCTAGTCGGCACAGATACGCAGTATTTT.

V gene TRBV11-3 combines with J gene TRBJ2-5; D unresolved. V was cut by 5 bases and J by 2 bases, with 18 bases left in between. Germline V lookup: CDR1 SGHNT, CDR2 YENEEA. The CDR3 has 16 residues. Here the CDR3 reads CASSPRTDGLQETQYF. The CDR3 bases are TGTGCCAGCAGCCCGCGGACGGACGGCTTACAAGAGACCCAGTACTTC.

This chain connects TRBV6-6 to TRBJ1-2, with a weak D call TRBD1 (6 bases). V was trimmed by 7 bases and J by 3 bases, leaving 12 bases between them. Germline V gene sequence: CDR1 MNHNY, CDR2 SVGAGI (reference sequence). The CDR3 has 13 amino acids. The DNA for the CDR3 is TGTGCCAGCACTCCGACAGGAGACTATGGCTACACCTTC. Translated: CASTPTGDYGYTF.

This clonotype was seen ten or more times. In nucleotides, the CDR3 is TGTGCCAGCAGCTTTGGGGGTAATTCACCCCTCCACTTT. Its protein is CASSFGGNSPLHF. The chain is built from TRBV9 and TRBJ1-6; tentatively, D is TRBD1 (5 bases). Trimming shortened V by 4 bases and J by 6 bases, and 8 bases separated the two germline ends. Germline V gives CDR1 SGDLS, CDR2 YYNGEE. The CDR3 sequence is 13 residues long. Variable domain in full (rest from reference TRBV9 and TRBJ1-6): DSGVTQTPKHLITATGQRVTLRCSPRSGDLSVYWYQQSLDQGLQFLIQYYNGEERAKGNILERFSAQQFPDLHSELNLSSLELGDSALYFCASSFGGNSPLHFGNGTRLTVT.

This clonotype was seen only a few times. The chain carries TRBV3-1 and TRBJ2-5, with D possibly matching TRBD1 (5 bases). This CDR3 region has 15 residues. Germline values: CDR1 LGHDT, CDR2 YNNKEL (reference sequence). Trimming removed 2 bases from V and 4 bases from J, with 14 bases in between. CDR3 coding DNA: TGTGCCAGCAGCCAATACCAGGGTAGTGGAGAGACCCAGTACTTC. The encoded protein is CASSQYQGSGETQYF.

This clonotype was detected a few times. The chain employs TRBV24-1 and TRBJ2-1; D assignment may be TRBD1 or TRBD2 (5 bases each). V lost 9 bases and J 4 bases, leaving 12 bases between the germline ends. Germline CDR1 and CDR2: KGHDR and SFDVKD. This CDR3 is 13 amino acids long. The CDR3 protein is CATGTTGYNEQFF. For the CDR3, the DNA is TGTGCCACCGGGACCACGGGGTACAATGAGCAGTTCTTC.

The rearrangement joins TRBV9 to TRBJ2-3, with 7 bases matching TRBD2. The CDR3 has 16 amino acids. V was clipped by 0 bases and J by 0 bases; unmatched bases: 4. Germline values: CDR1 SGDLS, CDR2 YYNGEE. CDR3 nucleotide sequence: TGTGCCAGCAGCGTAGACGGAGCGGGGAGCACAGATACGCAGTATTTT. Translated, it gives CASSVDGAGSTDTQYF.

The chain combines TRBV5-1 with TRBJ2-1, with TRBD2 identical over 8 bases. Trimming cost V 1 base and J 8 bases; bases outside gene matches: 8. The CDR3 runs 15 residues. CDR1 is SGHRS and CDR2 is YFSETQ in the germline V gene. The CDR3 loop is CASSLISGGVDEQFF. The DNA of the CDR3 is TGCGCCAGCAGCTTGATAAGCGGGGGAGTCGATGAGCAGTTCTTC. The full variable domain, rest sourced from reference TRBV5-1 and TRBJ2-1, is KAGVTQTPRYLIKTRGQQVTLSCSPISGHRSVSWYQQTPGQGLQFLFEYFSETQRNKGNFPGRFSGRQFSNSRSEMNVSTLELGDSALYLCASSLISGGVDEQFFGPGTRLTVL.

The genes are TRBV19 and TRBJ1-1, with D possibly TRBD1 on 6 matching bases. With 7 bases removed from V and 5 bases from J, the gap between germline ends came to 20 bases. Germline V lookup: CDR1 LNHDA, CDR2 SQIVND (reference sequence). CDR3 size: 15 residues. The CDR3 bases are TGTGCCAGTAATCAGAACGGGACACCGAAAACTGAAGCTTTCTTT. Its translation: CASNQNGTPKTEAFF.

Here the CDR3 reads CASSQGGGDEQYF. Here the CDR3 DNA reads TGCGCCAGCAGCCAAGGGGGAGGCGACGAGCAGTACTTC. The V and J genes are TRBV4-1 and TRBJ2-7; D is perhaps TRBD2 (6 bases). Germline CDR1 reads MGHRA; CDR2 reads YSYEKL. The CDR3 is 13 residues long. V was pared by 1 base and J by 5 bases, with 9 bases between.

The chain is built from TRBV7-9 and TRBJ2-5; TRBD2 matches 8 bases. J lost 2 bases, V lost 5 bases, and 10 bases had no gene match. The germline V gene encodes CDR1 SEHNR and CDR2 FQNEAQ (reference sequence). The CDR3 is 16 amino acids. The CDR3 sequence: CASSQGREGVQETQYF. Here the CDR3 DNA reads TGTGCCAGCAGCCAAGGCCGGGAGGGCGTTCAAGAGACCCAGTACTTC.

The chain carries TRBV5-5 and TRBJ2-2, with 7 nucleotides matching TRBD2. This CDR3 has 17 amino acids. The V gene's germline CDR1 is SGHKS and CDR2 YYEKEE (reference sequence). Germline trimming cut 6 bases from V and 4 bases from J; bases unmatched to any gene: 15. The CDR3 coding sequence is TGTGCCAGCACCCAACCGGGACTACACGGCGGCACCGGGGAGCTGTTTTTT. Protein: CASTQPGLHGGTGELFF.

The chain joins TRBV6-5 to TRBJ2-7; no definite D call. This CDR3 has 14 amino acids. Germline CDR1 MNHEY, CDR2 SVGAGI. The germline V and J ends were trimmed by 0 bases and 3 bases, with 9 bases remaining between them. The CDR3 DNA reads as TGTGCCAGCAGTTACTCGAGGCTCAACTACGAGCAGTACTTC. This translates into CASSYSRLNYEQYF.

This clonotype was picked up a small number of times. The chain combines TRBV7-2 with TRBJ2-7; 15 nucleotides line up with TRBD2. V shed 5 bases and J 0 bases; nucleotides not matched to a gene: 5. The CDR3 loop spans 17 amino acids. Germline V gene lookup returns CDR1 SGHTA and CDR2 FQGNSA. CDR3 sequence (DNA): TGTGCCAGCAGCCGGGGACTAGCGGGAGGACTCTCCTACGAGCAGTACTTC. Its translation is CASSRGLAGGLSYEQYF.

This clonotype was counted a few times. CDR3 in DNA: TGTGCCAGCAGCCAAGATAGATCGAAAAATGAGCAGTTCTTC. This encodes CASSQDRSKNEQFF. This rearrangement joins TRBV4-2 to TRBJ2-1; no definite D call. Between the trimmed V and J ends, which lost 0 bases and 7 bases, there was a span of 10 bases. This CDR3 is 14 amino acids long. Germline-derived CDR1 and CDR2 are LGHNA and YNFKEQ.

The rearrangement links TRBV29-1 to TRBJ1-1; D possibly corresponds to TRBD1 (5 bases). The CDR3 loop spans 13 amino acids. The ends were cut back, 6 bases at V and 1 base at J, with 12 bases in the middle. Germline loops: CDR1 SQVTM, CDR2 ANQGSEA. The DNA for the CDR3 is TGCAGCGTCACGGGACGCTGGAACACTGAAGCTTTCTTT. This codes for CSVTGRWNTEAFF.

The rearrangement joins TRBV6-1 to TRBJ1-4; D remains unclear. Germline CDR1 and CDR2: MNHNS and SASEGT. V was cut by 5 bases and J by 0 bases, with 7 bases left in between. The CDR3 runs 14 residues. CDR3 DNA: TGTGCCAGCAGTTGGAATCCAACTAATGAAAAACTGTTTTTT. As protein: CASSWNPTNEKLFF.

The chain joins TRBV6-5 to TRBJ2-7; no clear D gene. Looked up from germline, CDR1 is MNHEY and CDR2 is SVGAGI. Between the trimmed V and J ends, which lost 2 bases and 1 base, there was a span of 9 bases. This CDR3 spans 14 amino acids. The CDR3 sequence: CASSYAPDSYEQYF. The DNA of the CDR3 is TGTGCCAGCAGTTACGCACCAGATTCCTACGAGCAGTACTTC.

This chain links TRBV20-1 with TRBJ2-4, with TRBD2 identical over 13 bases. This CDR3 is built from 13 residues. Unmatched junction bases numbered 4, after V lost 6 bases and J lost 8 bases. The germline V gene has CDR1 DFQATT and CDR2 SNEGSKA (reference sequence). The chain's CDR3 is CSAEGLAGYIQYF. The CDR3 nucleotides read TGCAGTGCAGAGGGACTAGCGGGATACATTCAGTACTTC.

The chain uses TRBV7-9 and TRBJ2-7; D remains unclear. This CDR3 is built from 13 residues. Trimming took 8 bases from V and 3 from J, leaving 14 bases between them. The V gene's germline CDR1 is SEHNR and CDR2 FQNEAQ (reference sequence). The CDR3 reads CASVGSANYEQYF. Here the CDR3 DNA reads TGTGCCAGCGTCGGCAGCGCGAACTACGAGCAGTACTTC.

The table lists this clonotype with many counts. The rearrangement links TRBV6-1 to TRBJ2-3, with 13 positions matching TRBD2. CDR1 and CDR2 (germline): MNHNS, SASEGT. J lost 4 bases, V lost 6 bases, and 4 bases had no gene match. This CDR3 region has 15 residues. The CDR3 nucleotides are TGTGCCAGCAGCTCACTAGCGGGGGGGCCAGATACGCAGTATTTT. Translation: CASSSLAGGPDTQYF.

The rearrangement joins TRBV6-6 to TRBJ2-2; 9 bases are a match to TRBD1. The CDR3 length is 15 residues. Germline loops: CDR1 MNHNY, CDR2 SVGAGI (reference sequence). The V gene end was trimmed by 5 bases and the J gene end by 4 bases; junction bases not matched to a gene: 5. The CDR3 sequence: CASSPQGAGTGELFF. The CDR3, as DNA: TGTGCCAGCAGTCCACAGGGGGCGGGCACCGGGGAGCTGTTTTTT.

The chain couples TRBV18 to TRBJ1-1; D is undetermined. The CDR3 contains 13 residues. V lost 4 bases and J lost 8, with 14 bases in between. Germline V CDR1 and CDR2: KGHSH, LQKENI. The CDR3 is CASSLTDSGEAFF. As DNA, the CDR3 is TGTGCCAGCTCACTCACTGATAGCGGGGAAGCTTTCTTT. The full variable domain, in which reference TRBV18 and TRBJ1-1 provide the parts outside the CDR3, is NAGVMQNPRHLVRRRGQEARLRCSPMKGHSHVYWYRQLPEEGLKFMVYLQKENIIDESGMPKERFSAEFPKEGPSILRIQQVVRGDSAAYFCASSLTDSGEAFFGQGTRLTVV.

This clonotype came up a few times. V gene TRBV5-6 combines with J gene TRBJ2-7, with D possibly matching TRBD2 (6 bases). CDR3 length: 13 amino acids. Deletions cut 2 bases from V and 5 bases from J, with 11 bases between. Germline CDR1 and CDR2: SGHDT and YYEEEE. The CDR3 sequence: CASSFGRLDEQYF. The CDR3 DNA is TGTGCCAGCAGCTTTGGGCGACTAGACGAGCAGTACTTC. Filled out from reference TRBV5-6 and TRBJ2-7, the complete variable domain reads DAGVTQSPTHLIKTRGQQVTLRCSPKSGHDTVSWYQQALGQGPQFIFQYYEEEERQRGNFPDRFSGHQFPNYSSELNVNALLLGDSALYLCASSFGRLDEQYFGPGTRLTVT.

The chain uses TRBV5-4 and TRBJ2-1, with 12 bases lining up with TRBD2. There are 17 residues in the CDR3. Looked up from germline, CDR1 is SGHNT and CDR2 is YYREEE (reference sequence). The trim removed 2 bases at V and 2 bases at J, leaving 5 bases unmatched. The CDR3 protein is CASSFASGGAAYNEQFF. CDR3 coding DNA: TGTGCCAGCAGCTTTGCTAGCGGGGGGGCGGCCTACAATGAGCAGTTCTTC.